This entry concerns a single T cell receptor beta chain. The sample is drawn from a study of blood T cell repertoires in COVID-19. Study in general: The samples span acute and convalescent COVID-19 from the United States, Italy and Spain. T cells, B-cell-depleted T cells, or PBMCs provided the cDNA or gDNA that served as material.

Germline V gives CDR1 MNHEY, CDR2 SVGAGI. J was trimmed by 10 bases and V by 4 bases; bases with no gene match: 7. The CDR3 covers 14 residues. Original processing methods: Amplification of reference gene primers was used by the study to estimate nucleated cell counts. The table came from immunoSEQ multiplex PCR; TCRdb's copy has only in-frame clones and leaves some out. V, J and clone size derive from that table, while D and trimming were established from the DNA sequence. The data hold more than 85,000 clones, with about 72% observed a single time. This receptor was identified in a man between 60 and 70 years old with active or convalescent COVID-19. V and J are TRBV6-5 and TRBJ1-6; 7 bases map to TRBD1. Sequences were obtained from peripheral blood. CDR3 in amino acids: CASSSRQGLSPLHF. The CDR3 coding sequence is TGTGCCAGCAGTTCCCGACAGGGTCTGTCACCCCTCCACTTT.